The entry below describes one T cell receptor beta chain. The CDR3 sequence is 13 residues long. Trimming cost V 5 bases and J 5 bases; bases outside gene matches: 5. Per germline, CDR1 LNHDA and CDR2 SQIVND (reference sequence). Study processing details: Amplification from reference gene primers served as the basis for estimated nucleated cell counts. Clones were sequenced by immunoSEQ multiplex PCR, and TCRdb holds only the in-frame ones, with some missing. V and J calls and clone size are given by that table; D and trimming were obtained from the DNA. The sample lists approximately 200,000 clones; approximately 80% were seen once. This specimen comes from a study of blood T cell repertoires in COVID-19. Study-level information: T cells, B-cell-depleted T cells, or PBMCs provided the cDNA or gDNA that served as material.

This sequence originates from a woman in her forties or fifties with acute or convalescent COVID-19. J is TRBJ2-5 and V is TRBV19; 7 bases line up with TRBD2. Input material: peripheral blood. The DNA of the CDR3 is TGTGCCAGTAGTGTGGGAGGGACGGAGACCCAGTACTTC. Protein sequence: CASSVGGTETQYF.